A selection of T cell receptor beta chains follows, all from one sample in a study of control samples from healthy donors and cancer patients. Here immunoSEQ multiplex PCR was the method, and the copy in TCRdb shows in-frame clones only, minus some. Of approximately 120,000 clones in the sample, roughly 87% were seen once. Sequenced material: blood. The receptor set was obtained from a man in his forties in good health. The CDR3 runs from the conserved cysteine through the conserved F or W. D genes are given only for firm matches. Clone sizes are given selectively: once, few, many, or a class where the clone is expanded.

TRBV24-1	-	TRBJ2-3	14	-	TGTGCCACCAGTGACGCTACAGCCACAGATACGCAGTATTTT	CATSDATATDTQYF
TRBV10-1	-	TRBJ2-1	13	TRBD1	TGCGCCAGCAGCCCGGACAGGGCTAGTGAGCAGTTCTTC	CASSPDRASEQFF
TRBV6-4	once	TRBJ2-2	17	-	TGTGCCAGCAGTCCCTATCCAGCGGACACGAACACCGGGGAGCTGTTTTTT	CASSPYPADTNTGELFF
TRBV24-1	-	TRBJ1-4	15	TRBD1	TGTGCCACCAGTGACCCGGGACAGGGAGACGAAAAACTGTTTTTT	CATSDPGQGDEKLFF
TRBV5-6	-	TRBJ2-7	15	TRBD2	TGTGCCAGCAGCCGAGCGGGGGGAGGCTCCTACGAGCAGTACTTC	CASSRAGGGSYEQYF
TRBV7-2	once	TRBJ1-6	14	-	TGTGCCAGCAGCTACGCACGGGGGAATTCACCCCTCCACTTT	CASSYARGNSPLHF
TRBV15	-	TRBJ2-7	12	-	TGTGCCACCAGCAGAGATTCCTACGAGCAGTACTTC	CATSRDSYEQYF
TRBV7-9	-	TRBJ1-2	12	-	TGTGCCAGCAGCTTATTAGAATATGGCTACACCTTC	CASSLLEYGYTF
TRBV6-4	-	TRBJ1-2	13	-	TGTGCCAGCAGTGACTCGATAGGGACTGGCTACACCTTC	CASSDSIGTGYTF
TRBV18	-	TRBJ2-5	15	-	TGTGCCAGCTCACCACGCCTAGCCGACCAAGAGACCCAGTACTTC	CASSPRLADQETQYF
TRBV19	-	TRBJ1-6	15	-	TGTGCCAGTAGTATCCAGGGACGGGATAATTCACCCCTCCACTTT	CASSIQGRDNSPLHF
TRBV6-6	-	TRBJ2-7	16	-	TGTGCCAGCAGTCGCTCCCGGGGGCCCGGATCCTACGAGCAGTACTTC	CASSRSRGPGSYEQYF
TRBV6-6	-	TRBJ1-1	14	TRBD1	TGTGCCAGCAGAAAAACAGGGGGCTTAGCTGAAGCTTTCTTT	CASRKTGGLAEAFF
TRBV7-2	-	TRBJ1-5	15	-	TGTGCCAGCAGCTCCAGGGCGGGAAGCAATCAGCCCCAGCATTTT	CASSSRAGSNQPQHF
TRBV6-1	few	TRBJ2-2	16	-	TGTGCCAGCAGTGTGGGGGTCGGGACCGTCTCCGGGGAGCTGTTTTTT	CASSVGVGTVSGELFF